The clone carrying this T cell receptor (beta chain) was recorded at least ten times. Its antigen remains unknown. This record belongs to a study of T cells in Graves' hyperthyroidism and ophthalmopathy. The study, taken as a whole, reports: Most expanded thyroid clonotypes above 0.001 recurred in blood. Stable hyperthyroidism was told apart from ophthalmopathy by a model built on 13 V-J features.

The investigators amplified TCR beta CDR3 regions from RNA transcripts. Carried out on the TCR CDR3, a first-round RT-PCR used the HTBI primer set. TCRdb redid the calling of the multiplex PCR reads with MiXCR, one entry per CDR3 protein. In the table there are about 610,000 distinct CDR3 sequences, 14% to 15% of which are singletons. Uncontrolled infection, other autoimmune disease, pregnancy or lactation excluded patients. Germline CDR1 is MNHNS and CDR2 is SASEGT. V gave up 3 bases and J gave up 5 bases; unmatched junction bases: 4. The CDR3 covers 14 residues. The rearrangement joins TRBV6-1 to TRBJ1-5, with 7 bases fitting TRBD1. Sequencing input: blood. The sequence was collected from a middle-aged woman with Graves' ophthalmopathy. The CDR3 region is CASSDYRGYQPQHF. CDR3 nucleotide sequence: TGTGCCAGCAGTGATTACAGGGGATATCAGCCCCAGCATTTT.